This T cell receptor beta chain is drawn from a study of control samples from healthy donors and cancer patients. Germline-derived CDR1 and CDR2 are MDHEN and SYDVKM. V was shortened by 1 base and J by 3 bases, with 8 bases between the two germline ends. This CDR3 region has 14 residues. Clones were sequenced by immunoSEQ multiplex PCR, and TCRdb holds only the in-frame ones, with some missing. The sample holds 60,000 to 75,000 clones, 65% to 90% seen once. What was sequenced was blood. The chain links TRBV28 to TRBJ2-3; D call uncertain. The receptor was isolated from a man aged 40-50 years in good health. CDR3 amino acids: CASSLLSRTDTQYF. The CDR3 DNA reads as TGTGCCAGCAGTTTATTATCGCGGACAGATACGCAGTATTTT.